These T cell receptor beta chains were read from a single sample in a study of T cell responses to AZD1222 COVID-19 vaccine. The repertoire was sequenced with immunoSEQ multiplex PCR; TCRdb's copy has only in-frame clones and lacks some. Of approximately 100,000 clones listed, 87% are singletons. The sample here was peripheral blood, taken on day 0 of AZD1222 vaccination. These receptors all stem from an adult in good health. Both conserved end residues are part of each CDR3. Each record gives: CDR3 length, J gene, clone size, V gene, D gene, CDR3 DNA, CDR3 protein. A D gene is named only where the DNA matches it firmly. Size is omitted from some rows. Given values are once, few, many or a class for expanded clones.

length: 16
J: TRBJ2-2
size: .
V: TRBV6-5
D: .
DNA: TGTGCCAGCAGTTCCGGTTTTACGCGTCCGACCGGGGAGCTGTTTTTT
CDR3: CASSSGFTRPTGELFF

length: 15
J: TRBJ1-6
size: .
V: TRBV30
D: .
DNA: TGTGCCTGGAGTGTACCGGCCCAGGGCGAACGACCCCTCCACTTT
CDR3: CAWSVPAQGERPLHF

length: 17
J: TRBJ2-2
size: .
V: TRBV4-1
D: TRBD2
DNA: TGCGCCAGCAGCCGGAACCCCGGGACTAGGGCATCCGGGGAGCTGTTTTTT
CDR3: CASSRNPGTRASGELFF

length: 15
J: TRBJ2-1
size: .
V: TRBV6-6
D: TRBD2
DNA: TGTGCCAGCACCCTACTAGCGGGAAGGGCCGATGAGCAGTTCTTC
CDR3: CASTLLAGRADEQFF

length: 15
J: TRBJ2-7
size: .
V: TRBV19
D: TRBD2
DNA: TGTGCCAGTAGTATACTAGCGGGAGTCAGGTACGAGCAGTACTTC
CDR3: CASSILAGVRYEQYF

length: 17
J: TRBJ1-1
size: .
V: TRBV11-2
D: TRBD1
DNA: TGTGCCAGCAGCATTGGGGTTGGGACAGCGAGGAACACTGAAGCTTTCTTT
CDR3: CASSIGVGTARNTEAFF

length: 15
J: TRBJ1-1
size: .
V: TRBV5-1
D: TRBD1
DNA: TGCGCCAGCAGTCCCCCAGGGGGGCAGAACACTGAAGCTTTCTTT
CDR3: CASSPPGGQNTEAFF

length: 12
J: TRBJ2-1
size: once
V: TRBV7-2
D: TRBD2
DNA: TGTGCCACCTCCGCGGGGGGCAGTGAGCAGTTCTTC
CDR3: CATSAGGSEQFF

length: 13
J: TRBJ2-2
size: .
V: TRBV2
D: .
DNA: TGTGCCAGCCGGAGAGAGCCCGCCGGGGAGCTGTTTTTT
CDR3: CASRREPAGELFF

length: 16
J: TRBJ2-2
size: .
V: TRBV5-1
D: TRBD2
DNA: TGCGCCAGCTTCAATCAGGGACTAGCGGGCACCGGGGAGCTGTTTTTT
CDR3: CASFNQGLAGTGELFF

length: 12
J: TRBJ2-3
size: .
V: TRBV2
D: .
DNA: TGTGCCAGCAGTGAACGGTCGGATACGCAGTATTTT
CDR3: CASSERSDTQYF

length: 16
J: TRBJ2-1
size: .
V: TRBV10-2
D: TRBD2
DNA: TGCGCCAGCAGTGAGTCAACTAGCGGGAGTGCCAATGAGCAGTTCTTC
CDR3: CASSESTSGSANEQFF

length: 14
J: TRBJ2-2
size: few
V: TRBV7-6
D: .
DNA: TGTGCCAGCAGCTCCGGGGCCTGGGGCGGGGAGCTGTTTTTT
CDR3: CASSSGAWGGELFF

length: 13
J: TRBJ1-1
size: .
V: TRBV3-1/TRBV3-2
D: .
DNA: TGTGCCAGCAGCCGTCTTGAGGGGACTGAAGCTTTCTTT
CDR3: CASSRLEGTEAFF

length: 14
J: TRBJ1-1
size: .
V: TRBV29-1
D: .
DNA: TGCAGCGTTGAATCGGGCAGGTCCAACACTGAAGCTTTCTTT
CDR3: CSVESGRSNTEAFF

length: 15
J: TRBJ2-3
size: once
V: TRBV9
D: .
DNA: TGTGCCAGCAGCGTATCCCAGTCCCGCACAGATACGCAGTATTTT
CDR3: CASSVSQSRTDTQYF

length: 18
J: TRBJ2-6
size: .
V: TRBV5-6
D: .
DNA: TGTGCCAGCAGCTTGTTCGGTACCTCGGGCTCTGGGGCCAACGTCCTGACTTTC
CDR3: CASSLFGTSGSGANVLTF

length: 15
J: TRBJ2-7
size: .
V: TRBV6-2/TRBV6-3
D: .
DNA: TGTGCCAGCAGTCCCCCTACGGGAACAACCTACGAGCAGTACTTC
CDR3: CASSPPTGTTYEQYF